These 27 T cell receptor beta chains share one sample of origin, sequenced in a study of cytomegalovirus exposure and HLA in healthy donors. Repertoires were generated with immunoSEQ multiplex PCR, while TCRdb's copy carries only in-frame clones and drops some. The sample lists approximately 98,000 clones; over 75% were seen once. The sample comprised PBMCs. Every receptor here comes from a woman aged 18-35 years in good health and CMV-seronegative.

The chain carries TRBV12-2 and TRBJ2-7; the table gives TRBD2 as D, unverified against the DNA. TRBV12-2 is designated a pseudogene. The CDR3 is made up of 16 amino acids. The CDR3 DNA follows: TGTGCAAGTCGCTTAACCCGGACTAGCGGGACCTACGAGCAGTACTTC. Translating gives CASRLTRTSGTYEQYF.

This chain joins TRBV5-6 and TRBJ2-3, with 9 bases matching TRBD2. This CDR3 has 16 residues. The V gene's germline CDR1 is SGHDT and CDR2 YYEEEE. The J segment lost 2 bases and the V segment lost 3 bases, leaving 7 bases of the junction unmatched. The CDR3 DNA is TGTGCCAGCAGCTCGACCGGGACTAGCCTCACAGATACGCAGTATTTT. It encodes CASSSTGTSLTDTQYF.

The V call is TRBV11-2, the J call TRBJ2-1, with TRBD1 as a possible D gene (6 bases). Germline V lookup: CDR1 SGHAT, CDR2 FQNNGV. The CDR3 has 12 residues. The V and J ends lost 5 bases and 9 bases respectively, with 11 bases between them. The DNA for the CDR3 is TGTGCCAGCAGCCCTCAAGGGGGTGAGCAGTTCTTC. It is translated as CASSPQGGEQFF.

A remark on this clone: At one end, the junction sequence differs from germline, possibly due to a read error. V and J are TRBV2 and TRBJ2-5; TRBD2 is a possible D gene (7 bases). CDR1 and CDR2 from the germline V gene are SNHLY and FYNNEI. This CDR3 contains 14 residues. CDR3 nucleotides: TGTGCCAGCCGTGAATACAGGGAGGGAGAGACCCAGTACTTC. Translated: CASREYREGETQYF.

J is TRBJ1-4 and V is TRBV5-1; 7 nucleotides line up with TRBD1. CDR1 and CDR2 (germline): SGHRS, YFSETQ. V lost 4 bases and J lost 3; bases outside the gene matches: 3. The CDR3 is made up of 14 amino acids. CDR3 coding DNA: TGCGCCAGCAGCGAGGGGGCTTCTAATGAAAAACTGTTTTTT. It codes for CASSEGASNEKLFF.

The chain joins TRBV9 to TRBJ2-7, with TRBD1 as a possible D gene (6 bases). Trimming shortened V by 3 bases and J by 6 bases, and 7 bases separated the two germline ends. CDR3 length equals 11 residues. Germline CDR1 and CDR2: SGDLS and YYNGEE. The CDR3 region is CASSGGLEQYF. The CDR3 bases are TGTGCCAGCAGCGGGGGGCTCGAGCAGTACTTC. Based on the CDR3 plus reference TRBV9 and TRBJ2-7, the full variable domain is DSGVTQTPKHLITATGQRVTLRCSPRSGDLSVYWYQQSLDQGLQFLIQYYNGEERAKGNILERFSAQQFPDLHSELNLSSLELGDSALYFCASSGGLEQYFGPGTRLTVT.

The rearrangement uses TRBV10-3 and TRBJ1-5; no clear D gene. V lost 4 bases and J lost 3, with 7 bases in between. The CDR3 has 13 residues. Germline V gene lookup returns CDR1 ENHRY and CDR2 SYGVKD. The CDR3 DNA is TGTGCCATCAGTGGCGGAAACAATCAGCCCCAGCATTTT. This sequence encodes CAISGGNNQPQHF.

This rearrangement joins TRBV10-3 to TRBJ1-5; D unresolved. CDR1 is ENHRY and CDR2 is SYGVKD in the germline V gene. CDR3 size: 14 residues. Deletions cut 5 bases from V and 0 bases from J, with 8 bases between. This chain's CDR3 is CAISPTDSNQPQHF. DNA of the CDR3: TGTGCCATCAGTCCTACAGATAGCAATCAGCCCCAGCATTTT.

This clone was detected a few times. The chain carries TRBV11-2 and TRBJ2-5; maybe TRBD1 (6 bases). The CDR3 sequence is 15 residues long. Trimming stripped 1 base from V and 1 base from J, with 10 bases between. CDR1 is SGHAT, CDR2 FQNNGV, per germline. CDR3 nucleotide sequence: TGTGCCAGCAGCTTAGGGGCAGGGGCCCAAGAGACCCAGTACTTC. This sequence encodes CASSLGAGAQETQYF.

This CDR3 reads CARRGGGDDTQYF. CDR3 coding DNA: TGTGCCAGACGGGGCGGGGGGGATGATACGCAGTATTTT. The chain couples TRBV7-2 to TRBJ2-3; 9 bases map to TRBD2. CDR1 and CDR2 (germline): SGHTA, FQGNSA. Trimming removed 9 bases from V and 6 bases from J; junction bases left unmatched: 7. This CDR3 comprises 13 residues.

The genes are TRBV6-5 and TRBJ1-2, with a tentative D call TRBD1 (6 bases). Looked up from germline, CDR1 is MNHEY and CDR2 is SVGAGI. V was cut by 5 bases and J by 7 bases, with 14 bases left in between. The CDR3 consists of 13 residues. CDR3 DNA sequence: TGTGCCAGCAGTCAAGGGGAACAGGGTGGCTACACCTTC. Translating gives CASSQGEQGGYTF.

This rearrangement joins TRBV5-4 to TRBJ2-7, with D maybe TRBD2 (6 bases). Germline CDR1 is SGHNT and CDR2 is YYREEE (reference sequence). Trimming stripped 5 bases from V and 0 bases from J, with 21 bases between. This CDR3 contains 17 residues. The CDR3 protein is CASSPDKSSETSYEQYF. As DNA, the CDR3 is TGTGCCAGCAGTCCCGATAAATCTAGCGAGACCTCCTACGAGCAGTACTTC.

This clone is classed as medium-sized. The rearrangement uses TRBV7-9 and TRBJ2-3; TRBD2 matches 7 bases. Trimming removed 5 bases from V and 5 bases from J; junction bases left unmatched: 16. Germline V CDR1 and CDR2: SEHNR, FQNEAQ (reference sequence). The CDR3 loop spans 17 amino acids. The CDR3 nucleotides read TGTGCCAGCAGCCCGCAGCCACCGGACTTAGCGGGAGATACGCAGTATTTT. It is translated as CASSPQPPDLAGDTQYF. The entire variable domain, with the rest obtained from reference TRBV7-9 and TRBJ2-3, is as follows: DTGVSQNPRHKITKRGQNVTFRCDPISEHNRLYWYRQTLGQGPEFLTYFQNEAQLEKSRLLSDRFSAERPKGSFSTLEIQRTEQGDSAMYLCASSPQPPDLAGDTQYFGPGTRLTVL.

The gene calls are TRBV13 and TRBJ2-5; TRBD2 aligns across 7 bases. The junction had 5 bases not matched to a gene; V was cut back by 2 bases and J by 2 bases. Germline assignment: CDR1 PRHDT and CDR2 FYEKMQ (reference sequence). CDR3 length: 15 residues. CDR3 nucleotide sequence: TGTGCCAGCAGCTTACAGGCGGGGGAACAAGAGACCCAGTACTTC. Its translation is CASSLQAGEQETQYF.

The chain carries TRBV7-9 and TRBJ2-3, with 16 bases fitting TRBD2. Germline-derived CDR1 and CDR2 are SEHNR and FQNEAQ (reference sequence). The CDR3 consists of 17 residues. The V and J ends lost 3 bases and 5 bases, in that order; junction bases with no gene match: 5. The CDR3 reads CASSFPGLAGGRDTQYF. The CDR3, as DNA: TGTGCCAGCAGCTTTCCGGGACTAGCGGGGGGGCGAGATACGCAGTATTTT.

The chain links TRBV7-9 to TRBJ2-2, with D possibly TRBD1 on 5 matching bases. The germline CDR1 and CDR2 sequences are SEHNR and FQNEAQ (reference sequence). There are 15 residues in the CDR3. V was trimmed by 3 bases and J by 1 base, leaving 9 bases between them. The CDR3 is CASSLQGLNTGELFF. Here the CDR3 DNA reads TGTGCCAGCAGCTTGCAGGGCCTGAACACCGGGGAGCTGTTTTTT.

The chain has TRBV13 and TRBJ2-1; perhaps TRBD2 as D (6 bases). Germline V CDR1 and CDR2: PRHDT, FYEKMQ (reference sequence). The CDR3 is made up of 12 amino acids. V dropped 5 bases and J dropped 9 bases, with 11 bases sitting between them. The CDR3 region has the DNA TGTGCCAGCAGCCTATGGACTATTGAGCAGTTCTTC. Its protein product is CASSLWTIEQFF.

The rearrangement uses TRBV29-1 and TRBJ1-2, with 8 bases fitting TRBD1. V gave up 8 bases and J gave up 2 bases; unmatched junction bases: 7. The CDR3 covers 13 residues. The germline V gene encodes CDR1 SQVTM and CDR2 ANQGSEA. CDR3 sequence: CSSTGGQNYGYTF. As DNA, the CDR3 is TGCAGCTCAACAGGGGGACAAAACTATGGCTACACCTTC.

The chain links TRBV5-4 to TRBJ2-3, with 8 bases that match TRBD1. There are 12 residues in the CDR3. CDR1 SGHNT and CDR2 YYREEE come from the germline V gene (reference sequence). After removal of 3 bases from V and 15 bases from J, the junction contained 9 bases not matched to a gene. In DNA, the CDR3 is TGTGCCAGCAGCTACGACAGGGGTTTTTTATATTTT. Protein product: CASSYDRGFLYF.

The V call is TRBV2, the J call TRBJ1-2; 8 bases map to TRBD1. The germline CDR1 and CDR2 sequences are SNHLY and FYNNEI. The CDR3 runs 17 residues. V dropped 6 bases and J dropped 0; count of bases not matched to a gene: 12. The CDR3 is CASSVGGDRRTNYGYTF. The CDR3 DNA follows: TGTGCCAGCAGCGTCGGTGGGGACAGGCGCACTAACTATGGCTACACCTTC.

This clone was counted between two and nine times. The chain links TRBV4-1 to TRBJ2-7; D is ambiguous. The CDR3 totals 13 residues. Trimming cost V 3 bases and J 7 bases, with 13 bases left between them. Per the germline V gene, CDR1 is MGHRA and CDR2 is YSYEKL. The CDR3 DNA reads as TGCGCCAGCAGCCATGCTGGCCCCGGGGAGCAGTACTTC. Protein product: CASSHAGPGEQYF.

The genes are TRBV5-1 and TRBJ1-2; D may be TRBD1 (5 bases). Trimming pared 0 bases from V and 1 base from J, leaving 7 bases between. CDR3 length equals 14 residues. The germline V gene encodes CDR1 SGHRS and CDR2 YFSETQ. CDR3 amino acids: CASSLVDSNYGYTF. CDR3 nucleotide sequence: TGCGCCAGCAGCTTGGTAGACAGTAACTATGGCTACACCTTC.

The chain has TRBV5-4 and TRBJ2-3; D remains ambiguous. The germline CDR1 and CDR2 sequences are SGHNT and YYREEE (reference sequence). Between the trimmed V and J ends, which lost 2 bases and 5 bases, there was a span of 15 bases. The CDR3 covers 15 residues. The CDR3 sequence is CASSFGLNSGDTQYF. CDR3 nucleotide sequence: TGTGCCAGCAGCTTCGGCCTGAACAGTGGAGATACGCAGTATTTT.

V is TRBV6-6 and J is TRBJ1-1; D unresolved. Trimming stripped 4 bases from V and 8 bases from J, with 11 bases between. The CDR3 length is 12 residues. Germline V gives CDR1 MNHNY, CDR2 SVGAGI (reference sequence). CDR3: CASSSPGEEAFF. The CDR3 region has the DNA TGTGCCAGCAGTTCCCCCGGGGAGGAAGCTTTCTTT.

The genes are TRBV5-1 and TRBJ2-5; perhaps TRBD2 as D (6 bases). CDR3 size: 13 residues. Germline V gene lookup returns CDR1 SGHRS and CDR2 YFSETQ. V gave up 7 bases and J gave up 4 bases, with 14 bases separating them. CDR3 sequence reads: CASGGTPGETQYF. The CDR3 DNA reads TGCGCCAGCGGCGGGACCCCGGGAGAGACCCAGTACTTC.

The chain's CDR3 is CASSLRQGYEQYF. The CDR3, as DNA: TGTGCCAGCAGCTTAAGGCAGGGTTACGAGCAGTACTTC. The rearrangement uses TRBV7-3 and TRBJ2-7, with TRBD1 as a possible D gene (5 bases). Trimming cost V 1 base and J 4 bases, with 8 bases left between them. This CDR3 comprises 13 residues. The V gene's germline CDR1 is SGHTA and CDR2 FQGTGA.

The chain joins TRBV19 to TRBJ1-2; 9 nucleotides align to TRBD1. The CDR3 is 14 residues long. V was clipped by 4 bases and J by 5 bases; unmatched bases: 5. Germline V lookup: CDR1 LNHDA, CDR2 SQIVND (reference sequence). The CDR3: CASSTRQGGYGYTF. CDR3 DNA sequence: TGTGCCAGTAGTACTCGACAGGGGGGATATGGCTACACCTTC.